What follows are 6 T cell receptor beta chains derived from one specimen sequenced in a study of cytomegalovirus exposure and HLA in healthy donors. PCR employed 60 Vbeta and 13 Jbeta primers. Data came from immunoSEQ multiplex PCR; TCRdb stores just in-frame clones and leaves some out. This listing includes around 75,000 clones. The sequencing input was PBMCs. Receptors were obtained from a man aged 45-65 years in good health and CMV-seropositive.

The chain combines TRBV28 with TRBJ1-2, with no clear D. The CDR3 is made up of 12 amino acids. Germline CDR1 and CDR2: MDHEN and SYDVKM. Trimming removed 3 bases at V and 4 bases at J, with 6 bases between. The CDR3 bases are TGTGCCAGCAGTTTTAACAGCTATGGCTACACCTTC. It encodes CASSFNSYGYTF.

V is TRBV6-5 and J is TRBJ2-7, with 7 positions matching TRBD2. This CDR3 has 15 amino acids. Germline values: CDR1 MNHEY, CDR2 SVGAGI. With 5 bases clipped from V and 5 bases from J, the junction kept 12 bases outside the gene matches. CDR3 protein: CASSPIGLGSNEQYF. The DNA of the CDR3 is TGTGCCAGCAGTCCTATAGGACTAGGGAGCAACGAGCAGTACTTC.

This chain uses TRBV2 with TRBJ1-5, with TRBD1 matching 10 bases. V lost 2 bases and J lost 5; bases outside the gene matches: 3. The CDR3 has 15 amino acids. The germline gives CDR1 SNHLY, CDR2 FYNNEI. Written as DNA, the CDR3 is TGTGCCAGCAGTGAAAAAGGGACAGGGGATCAGCCCCAGCATTTT. It translates to CASSEKGTGDQPQHF. Drawing the rest from reference TRBV2 and TRBJ1-5, the complete variable domain is EPEVTQTPSHQVTQMGQEVILRCVPISNHLYFYWYRQILGQKVEFLVSFYNNEISEKSEIFDDQFSVERPDGSNFTLKIRSTKLEDSAMYFCASSEKGTGDQPQHFGDGTRLSIL.

A word on this clone: At one of its ends the junction is not consistent with the germline gene, which may arise from a read error. The chain couples TRBV7-8 to TRBJ1-6, with D perhaps matching TRBD1 (6 bases). The germline V gene has CDR1 SGHVS and CDR2 FQNEAQ. This CDR3 contains 17 residues. CDR3 region: CRSSWRGGSSYNSPLHF. As DNA, the CDR3 is TGCCGCAGCAGCTGGAGGGGGGGGAGCTCCTATAATTCACCCCTCCACTTT.

The chain employs TRBV5-1 and TRBJ1-2; D unclear. The V end was cut by 0 bases, the J end by 7 bases, with 7 bases between. This CDR3 contains 12 residues. Germline CDR1 SGHRS, CDR2 YFSETQ. CDR3 in amino acids: CASSLGESGYTF. In nucleotides, the CDR3 is TGCGCCAGCAGCTTGGGAGAAAGTGGCTACACCTTC.

Details on this clone: Other DNA sequences within the sample encode an identical CDR3. V and J are TRBV19 and TRBJ2-3; 7 nucleotides align to TRBD2. The CDR3 has 18 residues. In germline, CDR1 is LNHDA, CDR2 SQIVND (reference sequence). DNA of the CDR3: TGTGCTGTCAGGAAGTTGGAGGGTCTAGCGGTTAGCACAGATACGCAGTATTTT. As protein: CAVRKLEGLAVSTDTQYF.